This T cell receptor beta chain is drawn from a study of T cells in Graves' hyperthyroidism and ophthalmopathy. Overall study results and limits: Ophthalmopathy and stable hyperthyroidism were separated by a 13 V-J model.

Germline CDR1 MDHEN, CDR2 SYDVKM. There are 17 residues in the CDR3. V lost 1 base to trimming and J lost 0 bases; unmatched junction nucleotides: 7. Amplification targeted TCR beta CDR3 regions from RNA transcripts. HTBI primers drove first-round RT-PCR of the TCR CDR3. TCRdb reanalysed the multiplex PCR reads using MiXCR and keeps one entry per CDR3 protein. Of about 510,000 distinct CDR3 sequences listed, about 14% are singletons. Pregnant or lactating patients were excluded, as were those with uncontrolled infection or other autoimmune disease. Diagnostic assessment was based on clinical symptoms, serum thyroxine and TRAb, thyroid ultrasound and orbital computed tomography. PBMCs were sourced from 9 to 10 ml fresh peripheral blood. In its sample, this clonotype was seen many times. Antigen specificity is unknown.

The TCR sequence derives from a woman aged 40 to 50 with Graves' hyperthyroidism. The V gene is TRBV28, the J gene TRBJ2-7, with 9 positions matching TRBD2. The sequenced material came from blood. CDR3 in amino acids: CASSLSPYSGSSYEQYF. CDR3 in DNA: TGTGCCAGCAGTTTATCTCCGTATAGCGGGAGCTCCTACGAGCAGTACTTC. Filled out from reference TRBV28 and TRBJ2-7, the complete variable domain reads DVKVTQSSRYLVKRTGEKVFLECVQDMDHENMFWYRQDPGLGLRLIYFSYDVKMKEKGDIPEGYSVSREKKERFSLILESASTNQTSMYLCASSLSPYSGSSYEQYFGPGTRLTVT.